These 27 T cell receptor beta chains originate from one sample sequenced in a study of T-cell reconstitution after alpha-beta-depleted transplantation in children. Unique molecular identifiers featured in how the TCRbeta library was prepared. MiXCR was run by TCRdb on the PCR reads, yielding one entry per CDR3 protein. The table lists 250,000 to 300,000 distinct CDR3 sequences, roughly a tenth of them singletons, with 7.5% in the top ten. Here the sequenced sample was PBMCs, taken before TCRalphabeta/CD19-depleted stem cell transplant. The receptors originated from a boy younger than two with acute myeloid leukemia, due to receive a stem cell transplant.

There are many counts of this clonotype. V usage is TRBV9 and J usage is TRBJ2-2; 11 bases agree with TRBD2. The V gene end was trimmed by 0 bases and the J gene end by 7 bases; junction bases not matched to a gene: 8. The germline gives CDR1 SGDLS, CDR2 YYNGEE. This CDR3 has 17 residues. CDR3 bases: TGTGCCAGCAGCGTAGTAGCGGGGGGGCCGAAAGGCGGGGAGCTGTTTTTT. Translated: CASSVVAGGPKGGELFF.

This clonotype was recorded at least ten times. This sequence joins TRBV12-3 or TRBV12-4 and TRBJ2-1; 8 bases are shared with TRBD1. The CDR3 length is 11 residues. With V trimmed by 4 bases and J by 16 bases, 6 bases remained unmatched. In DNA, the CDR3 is TGTGCCAGCAGTTCTTGGACAGGGAGATTCTTC. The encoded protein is CASSSWTGRFF.

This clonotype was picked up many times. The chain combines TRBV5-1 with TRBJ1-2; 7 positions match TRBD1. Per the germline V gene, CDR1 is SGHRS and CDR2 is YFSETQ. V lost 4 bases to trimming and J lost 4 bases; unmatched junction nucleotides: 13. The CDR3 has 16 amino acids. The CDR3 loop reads CASSAGDRVGSYGYTF. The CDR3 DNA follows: TGCGCCAGCAGCGCGGGTGACAGGGTTGGCTCCTATGGCTACACCTTC. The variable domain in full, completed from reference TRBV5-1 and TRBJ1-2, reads KAGVTQTPRYLIKTRGQQVTLSCSPISGHRSVSWYQQTPGQGLQFLFEYFSETQRNKGNFPGRFSGRQFSNSRSEMNVSTLELGDSALYLCASSAGDRVGSYGYTFGSGTRLTVV.

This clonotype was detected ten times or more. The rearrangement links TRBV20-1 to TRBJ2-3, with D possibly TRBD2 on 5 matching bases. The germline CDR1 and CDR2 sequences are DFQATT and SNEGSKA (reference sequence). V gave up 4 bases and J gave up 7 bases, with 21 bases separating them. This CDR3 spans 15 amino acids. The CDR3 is CSATGVRARSYTQYF. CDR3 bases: TGCAGTGCTACAGGCGTGAGGGCCAGATCATATACGCAGTATTTT.

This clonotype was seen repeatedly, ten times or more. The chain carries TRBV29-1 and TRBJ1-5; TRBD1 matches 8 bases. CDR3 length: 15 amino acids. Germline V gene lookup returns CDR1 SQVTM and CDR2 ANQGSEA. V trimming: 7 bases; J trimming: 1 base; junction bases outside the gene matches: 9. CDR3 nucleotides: TGCAGCGAAGGACAGGGTGAAGAGAGCAATCAGCCCCAGCATTTT. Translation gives CSEGQGEESNQPQHF.

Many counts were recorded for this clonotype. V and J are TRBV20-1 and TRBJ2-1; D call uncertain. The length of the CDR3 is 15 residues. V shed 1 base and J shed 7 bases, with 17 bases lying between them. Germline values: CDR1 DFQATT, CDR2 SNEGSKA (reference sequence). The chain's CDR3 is CSARVAVPHTNEQFF. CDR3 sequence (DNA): TGCAGTGCTAGAGTTGCAGTACCCCACACAAATGAGCAGTTCTTC.

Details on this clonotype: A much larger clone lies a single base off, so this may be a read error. Written as DNA, the CDR3 is TGTGCCAGCAATTACACTTGGACTTTCCGGCAGTATTTT. It codes for CASNYTWTFRQYF. This chain joins TRBV6-2 or TRBV6-3 and TRBJ2-3; maybe TRBD2 (5 bases). The germline V gene encodes CDR1 MNHEY and CDR2 SVGEGT. The CDR3 is 13 amino acids.

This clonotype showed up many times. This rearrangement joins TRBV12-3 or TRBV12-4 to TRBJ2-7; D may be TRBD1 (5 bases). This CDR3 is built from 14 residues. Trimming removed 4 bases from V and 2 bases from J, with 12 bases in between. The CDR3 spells CASSSSGATYEQYF. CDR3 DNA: TGTGCCAGCAGTTCCTCTGGGGCTACCTACGAGCAGTACTTC.

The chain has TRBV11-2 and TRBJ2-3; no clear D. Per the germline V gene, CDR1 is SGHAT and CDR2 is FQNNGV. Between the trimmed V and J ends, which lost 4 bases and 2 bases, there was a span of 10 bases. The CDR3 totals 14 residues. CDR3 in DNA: TGTGCCAGCAGCTCCTGGCAGCCCACAGATACGCAGTATTTT. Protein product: CASSSWQPTDTQYF.

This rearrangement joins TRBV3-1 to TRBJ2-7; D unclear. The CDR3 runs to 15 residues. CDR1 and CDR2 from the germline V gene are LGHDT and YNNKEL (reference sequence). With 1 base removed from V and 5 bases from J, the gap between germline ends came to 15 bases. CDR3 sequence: CASSQVGLAGNEQYF. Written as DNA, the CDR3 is TGTGCCAGCAGCCAAGTAGGTCTCGCAGGCAACGAGCAGTACTTC.

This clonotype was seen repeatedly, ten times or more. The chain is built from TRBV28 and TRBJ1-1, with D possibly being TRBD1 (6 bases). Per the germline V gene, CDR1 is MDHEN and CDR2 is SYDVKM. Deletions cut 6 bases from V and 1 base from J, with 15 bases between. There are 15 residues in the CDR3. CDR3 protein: CASRHLQQGNTEAFF. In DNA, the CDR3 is TGTGCCAGCAGACACCTTCAACAGGGGAACACTGAAGCTTTCTTT.

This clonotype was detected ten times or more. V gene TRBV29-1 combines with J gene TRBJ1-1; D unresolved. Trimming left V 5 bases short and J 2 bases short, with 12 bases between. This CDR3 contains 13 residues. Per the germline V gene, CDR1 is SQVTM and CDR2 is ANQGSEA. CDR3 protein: CSVTPNGNTEAFF. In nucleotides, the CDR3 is TGCAGCGTTACGCCCAACGGAAACACTGAAGCTTTCTTT.

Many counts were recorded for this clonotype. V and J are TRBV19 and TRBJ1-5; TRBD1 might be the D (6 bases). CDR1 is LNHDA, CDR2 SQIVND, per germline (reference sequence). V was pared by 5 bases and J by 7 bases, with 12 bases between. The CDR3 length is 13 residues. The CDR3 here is CASSPQGWQPQHF. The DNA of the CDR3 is TGTGCCAGTAGTCCACAGGGTTGGCAGCCCCAGCATTTT.

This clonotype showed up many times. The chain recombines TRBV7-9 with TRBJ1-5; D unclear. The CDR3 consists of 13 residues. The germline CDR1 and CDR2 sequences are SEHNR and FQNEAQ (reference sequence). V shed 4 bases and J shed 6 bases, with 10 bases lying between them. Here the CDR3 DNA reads TGTGCCAGCAGCTCCGGGTGGATTCAGCCCCAGCATTTT. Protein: CASSSGWIQPQHF.

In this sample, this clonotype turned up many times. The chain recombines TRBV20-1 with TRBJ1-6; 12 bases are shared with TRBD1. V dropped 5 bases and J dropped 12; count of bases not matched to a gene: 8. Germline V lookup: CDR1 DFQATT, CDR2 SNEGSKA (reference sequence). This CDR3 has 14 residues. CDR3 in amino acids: CSAGGTGGWKPLHF. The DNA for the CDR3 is TGCAGTGCTGGAGGGACAGGGGGCTGGAAACCCCTCCACTTT.

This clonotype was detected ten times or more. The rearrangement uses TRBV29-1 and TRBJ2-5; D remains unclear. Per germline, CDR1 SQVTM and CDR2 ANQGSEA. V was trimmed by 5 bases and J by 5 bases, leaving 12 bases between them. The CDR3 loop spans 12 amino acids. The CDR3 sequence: CSVPLAQETQYF. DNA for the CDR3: TGCAGCGTTCCGTTGGCCCAGGAGACCCAGTACTTC.

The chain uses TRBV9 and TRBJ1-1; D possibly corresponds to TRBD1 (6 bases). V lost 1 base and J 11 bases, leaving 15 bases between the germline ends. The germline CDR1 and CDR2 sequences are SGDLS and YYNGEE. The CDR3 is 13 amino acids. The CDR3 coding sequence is TGTGCCAGCAGCGTAAAGATGACAGGTGGTGCTTTCTTT. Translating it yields CASSVKMTGGAFF.

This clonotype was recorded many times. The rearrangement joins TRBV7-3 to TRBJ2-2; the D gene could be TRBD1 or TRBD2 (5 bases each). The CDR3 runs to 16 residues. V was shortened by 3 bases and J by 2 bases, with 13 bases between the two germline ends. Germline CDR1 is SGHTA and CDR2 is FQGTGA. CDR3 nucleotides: TGTGCCAGCAGCTTGGGGGTCTTAAGAAACACCGGGGAGCTGTTTTTT. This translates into CASSLGVLRNTGELFF. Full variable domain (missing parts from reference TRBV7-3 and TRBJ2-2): GAGVSQTPSNKVTEKGKYVELRCDPISGHTALYWYRQSLGQGPEFLIYFQGTGAADDSGLPNDRFFAVRPEGSVSTLKIQRTERGDSAVYLCASSLGVLRNTGELFFGEGSRLTVL.

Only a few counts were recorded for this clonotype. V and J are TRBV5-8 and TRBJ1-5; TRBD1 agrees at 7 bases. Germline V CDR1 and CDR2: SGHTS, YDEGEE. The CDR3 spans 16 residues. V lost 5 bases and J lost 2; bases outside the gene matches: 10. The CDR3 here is CASSRGQVEGNQPQHF. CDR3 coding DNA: TGTGCCAGCAGTCGCGGACAGGTCGAGGGCAATCAGCCCCAGCATTTT.

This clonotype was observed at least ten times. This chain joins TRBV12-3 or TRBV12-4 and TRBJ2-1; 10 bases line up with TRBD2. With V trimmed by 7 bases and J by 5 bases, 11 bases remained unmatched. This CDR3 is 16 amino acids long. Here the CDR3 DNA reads TGTGCCAGCAATGAGCGGGAGGGCCGGGGCAACAATGAGCAGTTCTTC. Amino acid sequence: CASNEREGRGNNEQFF.

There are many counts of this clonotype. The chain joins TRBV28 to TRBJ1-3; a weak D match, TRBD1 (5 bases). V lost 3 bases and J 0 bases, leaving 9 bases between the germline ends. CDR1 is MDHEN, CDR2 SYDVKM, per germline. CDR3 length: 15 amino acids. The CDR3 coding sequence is TGTGCCAGCAGTTTCGGCGGGACCTCTGGAAACACCATATATTTT. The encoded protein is CASSFGGTSGNTIYF.

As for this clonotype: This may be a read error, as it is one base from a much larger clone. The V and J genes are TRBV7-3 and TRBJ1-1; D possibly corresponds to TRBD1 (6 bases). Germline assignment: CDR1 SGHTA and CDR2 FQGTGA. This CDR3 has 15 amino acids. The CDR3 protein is CAGSLGPRGGTEAFF. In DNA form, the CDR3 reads TGTGCCGGCAGCCTAGGCCCCAGGGGCGGGACTGAAGCTTTCTTT.

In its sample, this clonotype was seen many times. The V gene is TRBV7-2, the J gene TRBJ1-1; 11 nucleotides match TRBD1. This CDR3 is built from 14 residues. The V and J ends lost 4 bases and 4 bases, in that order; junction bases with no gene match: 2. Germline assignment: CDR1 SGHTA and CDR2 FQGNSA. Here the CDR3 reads CASSSDRGLTEAFF. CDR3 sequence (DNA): TGTGCCAGCAGCTCGGACAGGGGGCTCACTGAAGCTTTCTTT.

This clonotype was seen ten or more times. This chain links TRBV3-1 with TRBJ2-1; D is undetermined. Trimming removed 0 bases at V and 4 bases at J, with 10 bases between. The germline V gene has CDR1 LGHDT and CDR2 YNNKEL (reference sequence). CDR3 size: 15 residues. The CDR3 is CASSQDPPAYNEQFF. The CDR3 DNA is TGTGCCAGCAGCCAAGATCCCCCCGCTTACAATGAGCAGTTCTTC.

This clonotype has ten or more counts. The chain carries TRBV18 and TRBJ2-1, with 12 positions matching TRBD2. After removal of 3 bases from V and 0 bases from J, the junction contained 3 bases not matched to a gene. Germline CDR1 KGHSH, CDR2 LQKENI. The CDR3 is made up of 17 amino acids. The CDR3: CASSPLAGGSSYNEQFF. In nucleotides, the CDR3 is TGTGCCAGCTCACCTCTAGCGGGAGGGAGCTCCTACAATGAGCAGTTCTTC.

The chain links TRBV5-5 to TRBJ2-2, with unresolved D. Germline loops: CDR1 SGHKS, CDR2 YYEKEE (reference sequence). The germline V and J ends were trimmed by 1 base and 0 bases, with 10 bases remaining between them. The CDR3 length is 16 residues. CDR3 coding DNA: TGTGCCAGCAGCTTGACACATCACACGAACACCGGGGAGCTGTTTTTT. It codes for CASSLTHHTNTGELFF.

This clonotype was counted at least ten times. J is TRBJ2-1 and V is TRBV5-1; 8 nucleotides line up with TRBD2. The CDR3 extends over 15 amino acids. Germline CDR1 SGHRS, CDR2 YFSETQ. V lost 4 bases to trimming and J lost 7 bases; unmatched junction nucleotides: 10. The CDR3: CASSPMAGGGNEQFF. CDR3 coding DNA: TGCGCCAGCAGCCCGATGGCGGGGGGCGGGAATGAGCAGTTCTTC.